The following is a T cell receptor (beta chain) sequence with its context. The sample comes from a study of PD-1 blockade in classical Hodgkin lymphoma. Every patient experienced relapse after autologous stem cell transplantation, and brentuximab vedotin exposure varied. Assay used: immunoSEQ multiplex PCR; TCRdb lists only in-frame clones, some missing. Of roughly 140,000 clones listed, 78% are singletons. The length of the CDR3 is 14 residues. CDR1 and CDR2 from the germline V gene are SGHNT and YYREEE (reference sequence). Trimming cost V 4 bases and J 7 bases, with 18 bases left between them. This material consisted of peripheral blood mononuclear cells (PBMCs), taken before the second cycle of nivolumab. The rearrangement joins TRBV5-4 to TRBJ2-7; maybe TRBD1 (6 bases). This clonotype was sampled from a human donor with classical Hodgkin lymphoma. CDR3 coding DNA: TGTGCCAGCAGCAAGGATGGCAGGGGCTGGGAGCAGTACTTC. Amino acid sequence: CASSKDGRGWEQYF.